The 30 T cell receptor beta chains below all came from one sample that was sequenced in a study of beta chain features in type 1 diabetes. The whole isolated RNA underwent reverse transcription, so sequencing captured expressed TCRB transcripts. TCRdb's copy holds only in-frame clones and misses some; the assay was immunoSEQ multiplex PCR. This sample yields about 320,000 clones, of which 12% to 15% are seen a single time; about 6.6% belongs to the top ten. The specimen was central memory CD4+ T cells from blood. Every receptor here comes from a man between 25 and 39 years old in good health.

This clone was seen a few times. The chain uses TRBV7-2 and TRBJ2-5; either TRBD1 or TRBD2 may fit D (5 bases each). The V end lost 5 bases, the J end lost 5 bases, and 27 bases lay between the germline ends. The germline CDR1 and CDR2 sequences are SGHTA and FQGNSA. The CDR3 covers 18 residues. DNA for the CDR3: TGTGCCAGCAGCCTCAATGGGGGAAGGGCGTTGGTTGGGGAGACCCAGTACTTC. Residues: CASSLNGGRALVGETQYF. The full variable domain, in which reference TRBV7-2 and TRBJ2-5 provide the parts outside the CDR3, is GAGVSQSPSNKVTEKGKDVELRCDPISGHTALYWYRQSLGQGLEFLIYFQGNSAPDKSGLPSDRFSAERTGGSVSTLTIQRTQQEDSAVYLCASSLNGGRALVGETQYFGPGTRLLVL.

This clone was seen a few times. The V and J genes are TRBV2 and TRBJ2-4; TRBD1 aligns across 8 bases. With 6 bases clipped from V and 8 bases from J, the junction kept 12 bases outside the gene matches. This CDR3 spans 15 amino acids. CDR1 is SNHLY and CDR2 is FYNNEI in the germline V gene. In DNA, the CDR3 is TGTGCCAGCAGACGACAGGGGATAAATTCGGACATTCAGTACTTC. It translates to CASRRQGINSDIQYF. The full variable domain, in which reference TRBV2 and TRBJ2-4 provide the parts outside the CDR3, is EPEVTQTPSHQVTQMGQEVILRCVPISNHLYFYWYRQILGQKVEFLVSFYNNEISEKSEIFDDQFSVERPDGSNFTLKIRSTKLEDSAMYFCASRRQGINSDIQYFGAGTRLSVL.

This clone was recorded a few times. The chain uses TRBV6-5 and TRBJ2-2; TRBD2 is a possible D gene (6 bases). The length of the CDR3 is 15 residues. V shed 5 bases and J shed 6 bases, with 16 bases lying between them. CDR1 is MNHEY, CDR2 SVGAGI, per germline. CDR3 coding DNA: TGTGCCAGCAGTAGATCGGGACTCCTTTCCGGGGAGCTGTTTTTT. Protein product: CASSRSGLLSGELFF.

V gene TRBV27 combines with J gene TRBJ2-3, with TRBD2 identical over 10 bases. The CDR3 sequence is 14 residues long. J gave up 3 bases and V 4 bases, and 1 base lay outside the gene matches. Germline V CDR1 and CDR2: MNHEY, SMNVEV (reference sequence). The CDR3 sequence: CASSYSGRTDTQYF. The CDR3 DNA is TGTGCCAGCAGTTATAGCGGGAGGACAGATACGCAGTATTTT.

As concerns this clone: The junction shows a germline mismatch at one end, possibly a read error. This rearrangement joins TRBV7-9 to TRBJ2-2; TRBD1 agrees at 8 bases. Germline V lookup: CDR1 SEHNR, CDR2 FQNEAQ (reference sequence). The CDR3 covers 15 residues. The CDR3 DNA follows: TGTGCCAGCAGATTAGACAGGGGAAACACCGGGGAGCTGTTTTTT. It specifies CASRLDRGNTGELFF.

V and J are TRBV6-1 and TRBJ2-2; 9 bases map to TRBD2. Germline-derived CDR1 and CDR2 are MNHNS and SASEGT. The V gene end was trimmed by 8 bases and the J gene end by 1 base; junction bases not matched to a gene: 2. The length of the CDR3 is 14 residues. CDR3 amino acids: CASFSGGNTGELFF. The DNA of the CDR3 is TGTGCCAGCTTTAGCGGGGGGAACACCGGGGAGCTGTTTTTT.

The chain links TRBV2 to TRBJ1-1; D perhaps matches TRBD1 (6 bases). CDR1 and CDR2 (germline): SNHLY, FYNNEI. The CDR3 consists of 16 residues. The germline V and J ends were trimmed by 8 bases and 5 bases, with 24 bases remaining between them. CDR3 protein: CASQLGTPDRGTEAFF. CDR3 coding DNA: TGTGCCAGCCAGCTCGGGACACCCGACCGGGGTACTGAAGCTTTCTTT.

The sample holds a few counts of this clone. The chain combines TRBV21-1 with TRBJ2-7; TRBD2, as called in the table, went unchecked against the DNA. TRBV21-1 represents a pseudogene. This CDR3 is 15 amino acids long. CDR3 protein: CASSKPGGRMDEQYV. For the CDR3, the DNA is TGTGCCAGCAGCAAACCGGGCGGGCGGATGGACGAGCAGTACGTC.

This clone was recorded a few times. One end of the junction is discordant with germline, which a read error may explain. The chain couples TRBV7-7 to TRBJ2-1; unclear D gene. The germline CDR1 and CDR2 sequences are SSHAT and FNYEAQ (reference sequence). The CDR3 consists of 15 residues. In DNA form, the CDR3 reads TGTGCTAGCAGCTACGACAAGGCCACCTACAATGAGCAGTTCTTC. Encoded protein: CASSYDKATYNEQFF.

This clone was counted between two and nine times. V usage is TRBV5-4 and J usage is TRBJ1-1; TRBD1 is a possible D gene (6 bases). The germline V gene encodes CDR1 SGHNT and CDR2 YYREEE (reference sequence). V lost 4 bases, J lost 12 bases, and 28 bases lay in between. CDR3 length equals 16 residues. CDR3 amino acids: CASSTEATQGYVVSFF. CDR3 in DNA: TGTGCCAGCAGCACGGAAGCGACACAGGGCTACGTCGTGTCTTTCTTT.

This clone turned up a few times. The chain combines TRBV9 with TRBJ2-3; D uncertain. Per the germline V gene, CDR1 is SGDLS and CDR2 is YYNGEE. The CDR3 covers 15 residues. Trimming left V 0 bases short and J 2 bases short, with 10 bases between. CDR3 protein: CASSVAARTTDTQYF. Written as DNA, the CDR3 is TGTGCCAGCAGCGTAGCAGCGCGAACCACAGATACGCAGTATTTT.

The chain couples TRBV4-3 to TRBJ2-5; D possibly matches TRBD1 or TRBD2 (5 bases each). Trimming removed 3 bases from V and 7 bases from J, with 18 bases in between. CDR3 length: 15 residues. Germline CDR1 LGHNA, CDR2 YSLEER. CDR3 protein: CASSQRVGAGWTQYF. In nucleotides, the CDR3 is TGCGCCAGCAGCCAGAGAGTCGGGGCCGGGTGGACCCAGTACTTC.

This clone has more than one count but fewer than ten. The chain couples TRBV28 to TRBJ2-7, with 9 bases lining up with TRBD2. The germline V gene encodes CDR1 MDHEN and CDR2 SYDVKM. The CDR3 contains 16 residues. The V segment lost 5 bases and the J segment 7 bases; nucleotides outside the gene matches: 15. CDR3 coding DNA: TGTGCCAGCAGTCCCCCCAGCGGGAGGCCCCCTGGTGAGCAGTACGTC. It is translated as CASSPPSGRPPGEQYV.

Remarks on this clone: Different DNA sequences within this sample yield the same CDR3. The chain uses TRBV29-1 and TRBJ1-1; 9 bases match TRBD1. There are 13 residues in the CDR3. CDR1 is SQVTM, CDR2 ANQGSEA, per germline. Germline trimming cut 6 bases from V and 2 bases from J; bases unmatched to any gene: 4. The CDR3 loop is CSVGQGPNTEAFF. The CDR3 DNA follows: TGCAGCGTGGGACAGGGCCCCAACACTGAAGCTTTCTTT.

This clone was picked up a small number of times. The chain links TRBV10-3 to TRBJ2-3; 12 bases are shared with TRBD1. The J segment lost 8 bases and the V segment lost 11 bases, leaving 14 bases of the junction unmatched. Germline V gene data show CDR1 as ENHRY and CDR2 as SYGVKD. This CDR3 is built from 15 residues. The CDR3 bases are TGTGCCGTCACCGGGACAGGGGGCTTCGACGGTACGCAGTATTTT. It codes for CAVTGTGGFDGTQYF.

This clone was recorded a few times. The chain combines TRBV7-2 with TRBJ2-2; D ambiguous. Germline assignment: CDR1 SGHTA and CDR2 FQGNSA. V lost 0 bases and J 3 bases, leaving 5 bases between the germline ends. CDR3 size: 14 residues. The CDR3 sequence: CASSLAQYTGELFF. The CDR3 DNA reads as TGTGCCAGCAGCTTAGCACAGTACACCGGGGAGCTGTTTTTT. Drawing the rest from reference TRBV7-2 and TRBJ2-2, the complete variable domain is GAGVSQSPSNKVTEKGKDVELRCDPISGHTALYWYRQSLGQGLEFLIYFQGNSAPDKSGLPSDRFSAERTGGSVSTLTIQRTQQEDSAVYLCASSLAQYTGELFFGEGSRLTVL.

This clone was detected a few times. This chain uses TRBV6-5 with TRBJ1-2; maybe TRBD1 (6 bases). This CDR3 is 14 amino acids long. With 2 bases removed from V and 2 bases from J, the gap between germline ends came to 9 bases. Looked up from germline, CDR1 is MNHEY and CDR2 is SVGAGI. CDR3 nucleotides: TGTGCCAGCAGTTACCTTCAGGGGAACTATGGCTACACCTTC. Its protein product is CASSYLQGNYGYTF.

This clone was counted a few times. The chain links TRBV5-4 to TRBJ2-3; TRBD1 matches at 9 bases. The CDR3 runs 14 residues. With 8 bases clipped from V and 5 bases from J, the junction kept 9 bases outside the gene matches. The V gene's germline CDR1 is SGHNT and CDR2 YYREEE (reference sequence). The CDR3, as DNA: TGTGCCAGATGGACAGGGGAGGACGGAGATACGCAGTATTTT. Translated, it gives CARWTGEDGDTQYF.

This clone came up a few times. This sequence joins TRBV5-4 and TRBJ2-1; D unclear. The CDR3 sequence is 15 residues long. Germline lookup yields CDR1 SGHNT and CDR2 YYREEE (reference sequence). V lost 0 bases to trimming and J lost 1 base, with 8 bases between them. The CDR3 DNA follows: TGTGCCAGCAGCTTGGTGTGGGATTCCTACAATGAGCAGTTCTTC. As protein: CASSLVWDSYNEQFF.

The CDR3 reads CASSIRGVVTQYF. DNA of the CDR3: TGTGCCAGTAGTATAAGGGGGGTGGTGACCCAGTACTTC. The V call is TRBV19, the J call TRBJ2-5, with D perhaps being TRBD1 or TRBD2 (6 bases each). This CDR3 is 13 amino acids long. Looked up from germline, CDR1 is LNHDA and CDR2 is SQIVND (reference sequence). Deletions cut 2 bases from V and 7 bases from J, with 11 bases between.

V usage is TRBV7-2 and J usage is TRBJ1-4; 10 positions match TRBD1. With V trimmed by 3 bases and J by 7 bases, 5 bases remained unmatched. Looked up from germline, CDR1 is SGHTA and CDR2 is FQGNSA. The CDR3 totals 15 residues. The CDR3 reads CASSFRTGGLEKLFF. CDR3 coding DNA: TGTGCCAGCAGCTTCCGGACAGGGGGTCTTGAAAAACTGTTTTTT.

This clone was counted ten times or more. Other nucleotide sequences from this sample produce the same CDR3. The chain uses TRBV19 and TRBJ1-5; 9 bases are shared with TRBD1. After removal of 7 bases from V and 10 bases from J, the junction contained 5 bases not matched to a gene. Germline V gene sequence: CDR1 LNHDA, CDR2 SQIVND (reference sequence). The CDR3 runs 12 residues. Here the CDR3 DNA reads TGTGCCAGTACGACAGGGGGTAGACCCCAGCATTTT. Its translation is CASTTGGRPQHF.

This clone was seen more than once but under ten times. The rearrangement uses TRBV25-1 and TRBJ2-3; 12 bases are a match to TRBD2. This CDR3 spans 17 amino acids. The J segment lost 4 bases and the V segment lost 2 bases, leaving 7 bases of the junction unmatched. Germline V gene lookup returns CDR1 MGHDK and CDR2 SYGVNS. CDR3 nucleotides: TGTGCCAGCAGTGAAGCTAGCGGGGGGGTCTTCGCAGATACGCAGTATTTT. This translates into CASSEASGGVFADTQYF.

This clone was observed a handful of times. This chain connects TRBV20-1 to TRBJ2-5; no clear D gene. V lost 0 bases and J 8 bases, leaving 7 bases between the germline ends. The germline V gene has CDR1 DFQATT and CDR2 SNEGSKA (reference sequence). The CDR3 covers 11 residues. The CDR3 sequence: CSARDLITQYF. The CDR3 DNA reads as TGCAGTGCTAGAGATCTGATCACCCAGTACTTC.

The CDR3 loop is CASSSRDRPSYEQYV. CDR3 sequence (DNA): TGTGCCAGCAGTTCCCGGGACAGACCCTCCTACGAGCAGTACGTC. The chain is built from TRBV5-6 and TRBJ2-7, with TRBD1 matching 7 bases. Germline V gene sequence: CDR1 SGHDT, CDR2 YYEEEE. V gave up 5 bases and J gave up 0 bases; unmatched junction bases: 8. The CDR3 is 15 residues long.

A few counts support this clone. The gene calls are TRBV9 and TRBJ1-5; D is unresolved. The CDR3 runs to 15 residues. CDR1 is SGDLS and CDR2 is YYNGEE in the germline V gene. Deletions cut 5 bases from V and 7 bases from J, with 19 bases between. The CDR3 DNA follows: TGTGCCAGCAGTCCAGACGGGAGTTTTAGGCAGCCCCAGCATTTT. Protein product: CASSPDGSFRQPQHF.

J is TRBJ2-1 and V is TRBV9; either TRBD1 or TRBD2 may fit D (5 bases each). Trimming removed 2 bases at V and 5 bases at J, with 14 bases between. This CDR3 comprises 15 residues. Germline CDR1 SGDLS, CDR2 YYNGEE. The CDR3 DNA sequence: TGTGCCAGCAGCGTTGACGGGGCCCTGAACAATGAGCAGTTCTTC. It codes for CASSVDGALNNEQFF. Full variable domain (rest looked up from reference TRBV9 and TRBJ2-1): DSGVTQTPKHLITATGQRVTLRCSPRSGDLSVYWYQQSLDQGLQFLIQYYNGEERAKGNILERFSAQQFPDLHSELNLSSLELGDSALYFCASSVDGALNNEQFFGPGTRLTVL.

This chain links TRBV30 with TRBJ1-5, with 9 bases lining up with TRBD1. The length of the CDR3 is 14 residues. V dropped 2 bases and J dropped 7; count of bases not matched to a gene: 6. The germline V gene has CDR1 GTSNPN and CDR2 SVGIG (reference sequence). The CDR3 nucleotides are TGTGCCTGGAGTCTGGGGACAGGGAGCCAGCCCCAGCATTTT. Protein product: CAWSLGTGSQPQHF.

This clone was seen a handful of times. This chain links TRBV7-8 with TRBJ2-1; D not resolved. V was trimmed by 5 bases and J by 7 bases, leaving 12 bases between them. The CDR3 has 13 amino acids. In germline, CDR1 is SGHVS, CDR2 FQNEAQ. CDR3 DNA sequence: TGTGCCAGCAGCGAACAAAGGGTAAATGAGCAGTTCTTC. Residues: CASSEQRVNEQFF.

The chain uses TRBV7-8 and TRBJ2-5; unclear D gene. Germline CDR1 reads SGHVS; CDR2 reads FQNEAQ. V was cut by 3 bases and J by 5 bases, with 13 bases left in between. There are 14 residues in the CDR3. The CDR3 DNA sequence: TGTGCCAGCAGCTTTGGTCCAGGACGCGAGACCCAGTACTTC. Protein sequence: CASSFGPGRETQYF.